This T cell receptor (beta chain) was sequenced for a study of OX40 agonist ivuxolimab in advanced cancers. Generated by immunoSEQ multiplex PCR, the TCRdb table keeps only in-frame clones and is missing some. Of tens of thousands of clones listed, 80% are singletons. CDR1 and CDR2 (germline): MNHEY, SVGAGI. V lost 3 bases and J lost 8, with 11 bases in between. The CDR3 length is 14 residues. Sequenced material: CD4+ or CD8+ T cells sorted from blood, taken in a trial of the OX40 agonist ivuxolimab. This receptor was taken from an adult with an advanced solid tumor such as melanoma, head and neck, liver or kidney cancer. The chain uses TRBV6-5 and TRBJ1-6; no definite D call. The CDR3 bases are TGTGCCAGCAGTTATGGGCGGGTGGATTCACCCCTCCACTTT. It translates to CASSYGRVDSPLHF.